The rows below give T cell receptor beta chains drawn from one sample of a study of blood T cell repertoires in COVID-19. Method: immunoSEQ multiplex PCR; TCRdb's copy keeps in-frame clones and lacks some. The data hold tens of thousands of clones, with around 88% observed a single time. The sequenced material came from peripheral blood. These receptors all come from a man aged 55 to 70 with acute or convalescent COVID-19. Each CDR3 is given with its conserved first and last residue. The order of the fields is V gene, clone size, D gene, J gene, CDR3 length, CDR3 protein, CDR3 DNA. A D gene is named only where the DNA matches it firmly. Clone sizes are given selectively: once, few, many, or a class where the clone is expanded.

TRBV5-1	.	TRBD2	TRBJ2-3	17	CASSERTSGGAGDTQYF	TGCGCCAGCAGCGAACGGACTAGCGGGGGGGCTGGAGATACGCAGTATTTT
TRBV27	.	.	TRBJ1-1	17	CASSSSGQSSMNTEAFF	TGTGCCAGCAGCAGTTCAGGACAGAGCTCTATGAACACTGAAGCTTTCTTT
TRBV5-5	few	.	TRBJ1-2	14	CASSLGGSNYGYTF	TGTGCCAGCAGCTTGGGTGGCAGTAACTATGGCTACACCTTC
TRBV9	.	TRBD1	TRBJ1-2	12	CASSGQGIGYTF	TGTGCCAGCAGCGGACAGGGTATCGGCTACACCTTC
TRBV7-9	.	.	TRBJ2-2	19	CASSPAQGGGERHTGELFF	TGTGCCAGCAGCCCCGCCCAGGGAGGGGGGGAACGACACACCGGGGAGCTGTTTTTT
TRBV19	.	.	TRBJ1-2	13	CASSIERLDGYTF	TGTGCCAGTAGTATAGAGAGGCTTGACGGCTACACCTTC
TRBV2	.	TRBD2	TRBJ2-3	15	CASRRLARGADTQYF	TGTGCCAGCAGGAGACTAGCGCGAGGGGCAGATACGCAGTATTTT
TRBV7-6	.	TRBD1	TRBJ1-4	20	CASSLPPGQGSVEINEKLFF	TGTGCCAGCAGCTTACCCCCGGGACAGGGGTCCGTGGAAATTAATGAAAAACTGTTTTTT
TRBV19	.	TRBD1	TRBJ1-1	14	CASSTGDRGAEAFF	TGTGCCAGTAGTACCGGCGACAGGGGCGCTGAAGCTTTCTTT
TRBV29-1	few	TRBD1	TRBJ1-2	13	CSGSLGQNYGYTF	TGCAGCGGTTCCCTGGGACAGAACTATGGCTACACCTTC
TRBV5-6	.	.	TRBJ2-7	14	CASSPGTRSYEQYF	TGTGCCAGCAGCCCCGGGACAAGGTCCTACGAGCAGTACTTC
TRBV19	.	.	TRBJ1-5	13	CASAILRDQPQHF	TGTGCCAGTGCCATTTTGAGGGATCAGCCCCAGCATTTT
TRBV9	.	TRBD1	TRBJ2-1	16	CASTVGGQGVYNEQFF	TGTGCCAGCACCGTAGGGGGACAGGGGGTTTACAATGAGCAGTTCTTC
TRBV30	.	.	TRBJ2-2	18	CAWSVLLPRVFNTGELFF	TGTGCCTGGAGTGTACTCCTTCCGAGGGTTTTTAATACCGGGGAGCTGTTTTTT
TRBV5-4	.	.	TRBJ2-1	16	CASSPTGTRNYNEQFF	TGTGCCAGCAGTCCGACCGGGACAAGGAACTACAATGAGCAGTTCTTC
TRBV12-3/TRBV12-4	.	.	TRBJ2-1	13	CASSLAGVREQFF	TGTGCCAGCAGTTTAGCGGGCGTCCGTGAGCAGTTCTTC
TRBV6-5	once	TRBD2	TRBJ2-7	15	CASSSGGRAVYEQYF	TGTGCCAGCAGTTCGGGCGGGAGGGCCGTCTACGAGCAGTACTTC
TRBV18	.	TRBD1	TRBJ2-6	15	CASSRRRGGAEVLTF	TGTGCCAGCTCACGAAGAAGAGGGGGCGCCGAGGTCCTGACTTTC
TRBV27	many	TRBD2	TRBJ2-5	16	CASRGLAGGLQETQYF	TGTGCCAGCAGGGGACTAGCGGGGGGCTTACAAGAGACCCAGTACTTC
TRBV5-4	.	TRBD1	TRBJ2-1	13	CASSTDRDNEQFF	TGTGCCAGCAGCACGGACAGGGACAATGAGCAGTTCTTC
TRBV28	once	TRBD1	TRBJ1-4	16	CASHGTGGRSGEKLFF	TGTGCCAGCCACGGGACAGGGGGCAGGAGTGGAGAAAAACTGTTTTTT
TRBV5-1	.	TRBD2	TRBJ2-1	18	CASSTDPPGLAVNNEQFF	TGCGCCAGCAGCACCGACCCGCCGGGACTAGCGGTTAACAATGAGCAGTTCTTC
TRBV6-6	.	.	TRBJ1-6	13	CASGQTGPVPLHF	TGTGCCAGCGGCCAGACAGGCCCCGTCCCCCTCCACTTT
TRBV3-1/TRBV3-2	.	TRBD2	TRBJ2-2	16	CASSRTSGRTAGELFF	TGTGCCAGCAGCCGAACTAGCGGGAGGACCGCCGGGGAGCTGTTTTTT
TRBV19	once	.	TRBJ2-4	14	CASIESPGKNIQYF	TGTGCCAGTATTGAGAGCCCCGGCAAAAACATTCAGTACTTC
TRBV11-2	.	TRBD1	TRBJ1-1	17	CASSLGTGGALYTEAFF	TGTGCCAGCAGCTTAGGGACAGGGGGCGCGTTGTATACTGAAGCTTTCTTT